Described below is a single TCR beta chain sequence and its context. The CDR3 has 16 amino acids. The V and J ends lost 2 bases and 1 base respectively, with 9 bases between them. From germline, CDR1 is SGHTA and CDR2 FQGNSA. This sample is part of a study of CD8 T cells in Susac syndrome. The authors reverse transcribed roughly 0.5 to 1 ug RNA with random hexamers. TCRdb analysed the immunoSEQ multiplex PCR reads with MiXCR anew, one entry per CDR3 protein. The profile shows some 190,000 distinct CDR3 sequences, approximately 94% of them singletons. The rearrangement uses TRBV7-2 and TRBJ1-6; D not certain. The source is a human donor with Susac syndrome. Sequenced material: CD4+ T cells from PBMCs. The CDR3 nucleotides read TGTGCCAGCAGCTTAAGTATAGGGTCCTATAATTCACCCCTCCACTTT. Its translation is CASSLSIGSYNSPLHF.